This T cell receptor (beta chain) stems from a study of T cells in localized non-small cell lung cancer. The V gene's germline CDR1 is SGHTA and CDR2 FQGNSA. The CDR3 is 17 amino acids. V lost 1 base to trimming and J lost 5 bases; unmatched junction nucleotides: 10. Assay used: immunoSEQ multiplex PCR; TCRdb lists only in-frame clones, some missing. The data show around 140,000 clones, 70% to 90% seen once. This chain links TRBV7-2 with TRBJ1-5; 8 nucleotides match TRBD1. The sequenced sample was peripheral blood, obtained before any cancer treatment. This sequence originates from a female donor of 60 years or more with stage I lung adenocarcinoma. The CDR3 spells CASSLVPFGTGYQPQHF. The CDR3 DNA is TGTGCCAGCAGCTTAGTTCCGTTCGGGACAGGATATCAGCCCCAGCATTTT.